The 9 T cell receptor beta chains below were found in one sample sequenced in a study of blood T cell repertoires in COVID-19. The method was immunoSEQ multiplex PCR; TCRdb's version includes in-frame clones alone and lacks a portion of them. The data show approximately 200,000 clones, with around 90% seen just once and 11% held by the top ten. The material sequenced was PBMCs or T cells enriched from blood (not recorded which). All receptors derive from a man aged 30-40 years who had recovered from COVID-19.

The chain employs TRBV5-1 and TRBJ2-3; D perhaps matches TRBD2 (5 bases). Trimming stripped 3 bases from V and 2 bases from J, with 7 bases between. Germline assignment: CDR1 SGHRS and CDR2 YFSETQ. This CDR3 contains 13 residues. Here the CDR3 reads CASSSGITDTQYF. The CDR3 nucleotides are TGCGCCAGCAGCTCCGGGATCACAGATACGCAGTATTTT.

The V and J genes are TRBV25-1 and TRBJ1-2; no definite D call. The V end was cut by 0 bases, the J end by 8 bases, with 16 bases between. Germline values: CDR1 MGHDK, CDR2 SYGVNS. The CDR3 has 15 amino acids. The DNA for the CDR3 is TGTGCCAGCAGTGAATATGATCGTTGGGAGAGGGGCTACACCTTC. This codes for CASSEYDRWERGYTF.

The chain uses TRBV2 and TRBJ2-3; TRBD2 agrees at 10 bases. The CDR3 runs to 15 residues. The J segment lost 6 bases and the V segment lost 7 bases, leaving 10 bases of the junction unmatched. The germline V gene has CDR1 SNHLY and CDR2 FYNNEI. CDR3 region: CASKIERGGSDTQYF. The CDR3 DNA reads as TGTGCCAGCAAGATCGAGCGGGGGGGCAGCGATACGCAGTATTTT.

V is TRBV3-1 (or the pseudogene TRBV3-2) and J is TRBJ2-3; tentative D call: TRBD2 (5 bases). The CDR3 is 16 amino acids. The ends were cut back, 4 bases at V and 2 bases at J, with 16 bases in the middle. Germline V CDR1 and CDR2: LGHDT, YNNKEL (reference sequence). The CDR3 region has the DNA TGTGCCAGCAGCCCCCTTTCCGGACTGAACACAGATACGCAGTATTTT. Its translation is CASSPLSGLNTDTQYF.

The chain carries TRBV3-1 (or the pseudogene TRBV3-2) and TRBJ2-7; 7 bases match TRBD2. This CDR3 region has 16 residues. The junction had 14 bases not matched to a gene; V was cut back by 6 bases and J by 3 bases. Germline V gene lookup returns CDR1 LGHDT and CDR2 YNNKEL (reference sequence). CDR3 region: CASSRALAGLFYEQYF. The DNA for the CDR3 is TGTGCCAGCAGTCGGGCTTTAGCGGGCCTTTTCTACGAGCAGTACTTC.

The rearrangement uses TRBV27 and TRBJ2-7; a weak D match, TRBD2 (7 bases). V gave up 7 bases and J gave up 3 bases, with 19 bases separating them. The germline CDR1 and CDR2 sequences are MNHEY and SMNVEV (reference sequence). This CDR3 region has 15 residues. CDR3 coding DNA: TGTGCCAGCATGCGGGGGCTAAGGGACTTCTACGAGCAGTACTTC. It translates to CASMRGLRDFYEQYF.

V gene TRBV7-9 combines with J gene TRBJ2-6; D not certain. The germline V and J ends were trimmed by 5 bases and 1 base, with 3 bases remaining between them. There are 13 residues in the CDR3. Per the germline V gene, CDR1 is SEHNR and CDR2 is FQNEAQ (reference sequence). CDR3 residues: CASSPSGANVLTF. DNA of the CDR3: TGTGCCAGCAGCCCATCTGGGGCCAACGTCCTGACTTTC.

This chain joins TRBV29-1 and TRBJ1-1; D remains unclear. Trimming shortened V by 5 bases and J by 0 bases, and 4 bases separated the two germline ends. CDR1 is SQVTM and CDR2 is ANQGSEA in the germline V gene. This CDR3 region has 11 residues. In nucleotides, the CDR3 is TGCAGCGTTCAGATGAACACTGAAGCTTTCTTT. This sequence encodes CSVQMNTEAFF.

The rearrangement joins TRBV15 to TRBJ1-5, with D perhaps matching TRBD1 (6 bases). V was cut by 0 bases and J by 0 bases, with 12 bases left in between. The CDR3 consists of 17 residues. The germline gives CDR1 LNHNV, CDR2 YYDKDF (reference sequence). CDR3: CATSRDRGALSNQPQHF. The CDR3 nucleotides read TGTGCCACCAGCAGAGATCGGGGGGCGCTTAGCAATCAGCCCCAGCATTTT.